The clone carrying this T cell receptor (beta chain) was detected many times. The antigen is not known. These data belong to a study of T-cell reconstitution after alpha-beta-depleted transplantation in children. During its preparation, the TCRbeta library received unique molecular identifiers. TCRdb used MiXCR to reprocess the PCR reads, holding one entry per CDR3 protein. The sample consists of over 120,000 distinct CDR3 sequences, about 9% of them appearing once. Study-wide results and caveats: Surviving recipient cells, namely T cells and thymic progenitors, were the source of high day-60 TCRbeta diversity in some patients. Fresh T-cell production supplied most of the T-cell counts and diversity seen one year after transplant. Several hundred graft clones that had expanded were reportedly the source of alpha-beta T cells about two months after transplant.

The ends lost 6 bases at V and 8 bases at J; junction bases unmatched: 7. CDR3 length: 13 amino acids. The chain joins TRBV12-3 or TRBV12-4 to TRBJ2-1; 7 bases agree with TRBD1. The specimen comprised PBMCs, mostly from graft donor cells, sampled 180 days after TCRalphabeta/CD19-depleted stem cell transplant. This receptor was obtained from a female patient younger than 10 who had a stem cell transplant for congenital amegakaryocytic thrombocytopenia, so the T cells may come from the graft donor. The CDR3 nucleotides are TGTGCCAGCAGACAGGGGAACGGCGATGAGCAGTTCTTC. Protein sequence: CASRQGNGDEQFF.